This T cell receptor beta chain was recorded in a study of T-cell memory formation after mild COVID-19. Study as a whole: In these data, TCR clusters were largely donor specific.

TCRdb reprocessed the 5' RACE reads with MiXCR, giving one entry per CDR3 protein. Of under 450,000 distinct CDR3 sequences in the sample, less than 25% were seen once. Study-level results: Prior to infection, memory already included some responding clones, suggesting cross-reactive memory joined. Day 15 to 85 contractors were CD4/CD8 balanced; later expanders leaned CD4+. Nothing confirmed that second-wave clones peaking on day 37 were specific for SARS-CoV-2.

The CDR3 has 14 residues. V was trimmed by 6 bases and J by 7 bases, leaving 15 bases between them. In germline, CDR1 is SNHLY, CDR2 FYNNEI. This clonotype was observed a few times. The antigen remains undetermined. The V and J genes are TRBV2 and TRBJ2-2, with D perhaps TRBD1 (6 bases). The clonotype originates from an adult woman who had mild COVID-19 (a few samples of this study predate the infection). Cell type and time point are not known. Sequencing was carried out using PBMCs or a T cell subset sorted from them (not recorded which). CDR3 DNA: TGTGCCAGCAGAACAGGGAAAATTGGCGGGGAGCTGTTTTTT. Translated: CASRTGKIGGELFF.